Listed below are T cell receptor beta chains from one sample, sequenced in a study of tumor and adjacent non-tumor tissue in lung cancer. TCRdb re-called the multiplex PCR reads through MiXCR, storing one row per CDR3 protein. Of tens of thousands of distinct CDR3 sequences detected, around 70% appear once; the ten largest clones hold 25% to 30%. Source material: distant non-tumor lung tissue. The receptors come from a woman aged 50 to 60 with non-small cell lung cancer. CDR3s include the opening cysteine and the closing phenylalanine or tryptophan. The D gene is left open where the match is weak. Clone size, where shown, is once, few, many, or a class for clones that have expanded.

v_gene: TRBV7-3
abundance: NA
d_gene: NA
j_gene: TRBJ2-2
CDR3nt: TGTGTCAGCAGCGGTACGGGAGCCGGGGATCTGTTTTTT
CDR3aa: CVSSGTGAGDLFF

v_gene: TRBV7-2
abundance: NA
d_gene: TRBD1
j_gene: TRBJ1-1
CDR3nt: TGTGCCAGCAGCTTAGGGAGGACAGGGGATTTGAGTGAAGCTTTCTTT
CDR3aa: CASSLGRTGDLSEAFF

v_gene: TRBV20-1
abundance: NA
d_gene: NA
j_gene: TRBJ1-2
CDR3nt: TGCAGTGCTGAGGGAAGGAATAACTATGGCTACACCTTC
CDR3aa: CSAEGRNNYGYTF

v_gene: TRBV28
abundance: NA
d_gene: NA
j_gene: TRBJ2-2
CDR3nt: TGTGCCAGCCTCGACAGATCGAACACCGGGGAGCTGTTTTTT
CDR3aa: CASLDRSNTGELFF

v_gene: TRBV11-2
abundance: NA
d_gene: TRBD1
j_gene: TRBJ2-1
CDR3nt: TGTGCCACCAGCTGGAGGACAGGGGGACATGAGCAGTCCTTC
CDR3aa: CATSWRTGGHEQSF

v_gene: TRBV20-1
abundance: many
d_gene: NA
j_gene: TRBJ2-7
CDR3nt: TGCAGTGCTAGTTTTGGTAACCACGAGCAGTACTTC
CDR3aa: CSASFGNHEQYF

v_gene: TRBV10-1
abundance: many
d_gene: NA
j_gene: TRBJ2-7
CDR3nt: TGCGCCAGCAGTGAGCGGGAGCGGAACATCTCCTACGAGCAGTACTTC
CDR3aa: CASSERERNISYEQYF

v_gene: TRBV4-3
abundance: NA
d_gene: NA
j_gene: TRBJ1-6
CDR3nt: TGCACCAGCAGCCAAGAACATGGTCAATATAATTCACCCCTCCACTTT
CDR3aa: CTSSQEHGQYNSPLHF

v_gene: TRBV20-1
abundance: NA
d_gene: NA
j_gene: TRBJ2-7
CDR3nt: TGCAGTGATACCAGCATAGACTCCTACGAGCAGTACTTC
CDR3aa: CSDTSIDSYEQYF

v_gene: TRBV6-1
abundance: once
d_gene: TRBD2
j_gene: TRBJ2-7
CDR3nt: TGTACCAGCAGTGAATCGGCGGGAGGGCCTGACGAGCAGTACTTC
CDR3aa: CTSSESAGGPDEQYF

v_gene: TRBV6-2/TRBV6-3
abundance: NA
d_gene: NA
j_gene: TRBJ2-2
CDR3nt: TGTGCCAGCAGTTTGGCAGGGGAAACCGGGGAGCTGCTTTTT
CDR3aa: CASSLAGETGELLF

v_gene: TRBV20-1
abundance: once
d_gene: TRBD2
j_gene: TRBJ2-3
CDR3nt: TGCAGTGCTAGAGCAGGACTAGCGGGAGCCCCAGCAATGACACGGTATTTT
CDR3aa: CSARAGLAGAPAMTRYF

v_gene: TRBV12-3/TRBV12-4
abundance: NA
d_gene: NA
j_gene: TRBJ1-1
CDR3nt: TGTACCAGCAGTTTCTCCAGGACAAGTTTTGAAGCTTTCTTT
CDR3aa: CTSSFSRTSFEAFF

v_gene: TRBV18
abundance: NA
d_gene: NA
j_gene: TRBJ2-7
CDR3nt: TGTGTCAGCTCACCACCTAGCGCGCTGGGGTACGAGCAGTACTTC
CDR3aa: CVSSPPSALGYEQYF

v_gene: TRBV11-2
abundance: NA
d_gene: NA
j_gene: TRBJ2-7
CDR3nt: TGTGTCAACAGCCCCATAGCGGCCCTCTACGAGCAGTACTTC
CDR3aa: CVNSPIAALYEQYF

v_gene: TRBV6-1
abundance: NA
d_gene: TRBD2
j_gene: TRBJ2-3
CDR3nt: TGTCCCAGCAGTGAAGAAGCGGGAGGGCAAGATACGCAGTATTTT
CDR3aa: CPSSEEAGGQDTQYF